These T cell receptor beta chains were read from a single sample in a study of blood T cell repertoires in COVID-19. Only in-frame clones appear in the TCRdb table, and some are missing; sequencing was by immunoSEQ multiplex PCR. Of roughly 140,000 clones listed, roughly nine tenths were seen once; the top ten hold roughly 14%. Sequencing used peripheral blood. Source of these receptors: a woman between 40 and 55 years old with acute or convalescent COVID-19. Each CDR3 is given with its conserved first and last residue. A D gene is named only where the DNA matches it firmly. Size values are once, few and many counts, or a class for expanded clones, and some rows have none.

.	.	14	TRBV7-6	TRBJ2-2	TGTGCCAGCAGCCACCGGGTTCCTCCAAGGGAGCTGTTTTTT	CASSHRVPPRELFF
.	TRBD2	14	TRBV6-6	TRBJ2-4	TGTGCCACCGGACTAGCGGGGCACAAAAACATTCAGTACTTC	CATGLAGHKNIQYF
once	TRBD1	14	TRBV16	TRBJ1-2	TGTGCCAGCAGCCAAGACAGGGGCGCCGGTGGCTACACCTTC	CASSQDRGAGGYTF
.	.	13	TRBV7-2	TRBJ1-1	TGTGCCAGCAGCTCCTGGGCGAACACTGAAGCTTTCTTT	CASSSWANTEAFF
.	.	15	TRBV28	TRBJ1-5	TGTGCCAGCAGTTTTCGTCGAGGGCGCAATCAGCCCCAGCATTTT	CASSFRRGRNQPQHF
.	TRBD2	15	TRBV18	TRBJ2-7	TGTGCCAGCTCTCTCGGACGGGGGGACGCCTACGAGCAGTACTTC	CASSLGRGDAYEQYF
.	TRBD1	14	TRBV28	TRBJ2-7	TGTGCCAGCAGTTCCGGGACAGGGACCCTCGAGCAGTACTTC	CASSSGTGTLEQYF
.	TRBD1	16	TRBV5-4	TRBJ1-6	TGTGCCAGCAGCTTAAGACCGGGACAGACTGATTCACCCCTCCACTTT	CASSLRPGQTDSPLHF
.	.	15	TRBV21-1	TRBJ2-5	TGTGCCAGCAAAGGGTGGGGCACCAGGCAAGAGACCCAGTACTTC	CASKGWGTRQETQYF
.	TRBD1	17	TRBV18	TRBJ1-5	TGTGCCAGCTCACCGGGACAGGGCTTTTACAGCAATCAGCCCCAGCATTTT	CASSPGQGFYSNQPQHF
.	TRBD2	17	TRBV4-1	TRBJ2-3	TGCGCCAGCAGCCAAGTAAGACTAGCGGGAGACACAGATACGCAGTATTTT	CASSQVRLAGDTDTQYF
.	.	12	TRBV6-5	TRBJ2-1	TGTGCCAGCAGTTACGGGGGCAGGGAGCAGTTCTTC	CASSYGGREQFF
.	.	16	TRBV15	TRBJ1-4	TGTGCCACCAGCAGAGTCCTCCATGTTAGCGATGAAAAACTGTTTTTT	CATSRVLHVSDEKLFF
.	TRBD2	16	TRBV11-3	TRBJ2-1	TGTGCCAGCAGCTTAGGCGGGAGCTCCTCTAGGAATGAGCAGTTCTTC	CASSLGGSSSRNEQFF
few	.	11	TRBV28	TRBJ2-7	TGTGCCAGCAGCACTTCCTACGAGCAGTACTTC	CASSTSYEQYF
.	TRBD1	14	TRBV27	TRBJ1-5	TGTGCCAGCAGTTACGTCGGGGACAGGGACCTCCAGCATTTT	CASSYVGDRDLQHF
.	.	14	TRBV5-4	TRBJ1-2	TGTGCCAGCAGAGAGGACACCAATAACTATGGCTACACCTTC	CASREDTNNYGYTF
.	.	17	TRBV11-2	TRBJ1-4	TGTGCCAGCAGCAGACCCCCCGAAATTAAGAGCGTCGGAAAACTGTTTTTT	CASSRPPEIKSVGKLFF
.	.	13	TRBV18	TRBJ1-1	TGTGCCAGCTCACCAGGCAGGGACACTGAAGCTTTCTTT	CASSPGRDTEAFF
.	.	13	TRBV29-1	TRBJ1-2	TGCAGCGTTGTCCGGGAAGGTTCCTCTGGCTACACCTTC	CSVVREGSSGYTF
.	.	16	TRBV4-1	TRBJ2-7	TGCGCCAGCAGCCATTTGCCTAACGTAGCGACCTACGAGCAGTACTTC	CASSHLPNVATYEQYF
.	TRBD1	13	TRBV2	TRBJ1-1	TGTGCCAGCAAGGGACAGGTGAACACTGAAGCTTTCTTT	CASKGQVNTEAFF
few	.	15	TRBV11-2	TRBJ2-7	TGTGCCAGCAGCTGGTCAATTGGACTAGGGGGCGAGCAGTACTTC	CASSWSIGLGGEQYF
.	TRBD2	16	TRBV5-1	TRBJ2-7	TGCGCCAGCACAGCTTGGGGCGGGAGTTCGGCCTACGAGCAGTACTTC	CASTAWGGSSAYEQYF
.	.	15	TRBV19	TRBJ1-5	TGTGCCAGTAACGAGAGGCAATATAGCAATCAGCCCCAGCATTTT	CASNERQYSNQPQHF